The text below deals with one T cell receptor beta chain. The individuals who served as donors were healthy Caucasians living in Russia, aged roughly 6 to 100. Isolated PBMCs totaled at least 7 million in each sample. The data belong to a study of blood T cells in healthy people across ages. V dropped 4 bases and J dropped 10 bases, with 13 bases sitting between them. Looked up from germline, CDR1 is ENHRY and CDR2 is SYGVKD. The CDR3 consists of 13 residues. A J-beta primer mix and a sample-barcoded 5' primer were used in a second PCR of roughly 6 to 12 cycles. TCRdb re-called the 5' RACE reads with MiXCR, one entry per CDR3 protein. The top ten hold around 21% of the sample, which has more than 650,000 distinct CDR3 sequences, approximately 21% seen once.

The source is a man aged 65-85 years in good health. The chain carries TRBV10-3 and TRBJ1-4; no definite D call. The sequenced material came from blood. DNA of the CDR3: TGTGCCATCAGTGGACTCAATCAAGGAAAACTGTTTTTT. Protein product: CAISGLNQGKLFF.